This entry features one T cell receptor (beta chain) sequence. Antigen specificity is unknown. The sample originates from a study of identical twins. Donors uniformly comprised healthy Caucasians. Findings and caveats of the study: Abundant beta clonotypes from cord blood had fewer insertions, unlike memory repertoires, which showed none.

The CDR3 extends over 15 amino acids. CDR1 MNHEY and CDR2 SVGEGT come from the germline V gene. V was clipped by 2 bases and J by 2 bases, with 13 bases between them. Template switching added a universal primer site; cDNA carried unique molecular identifiers. MiXCR, run by TCRdb on the 5' RACE reads, gives a single entry per CDR3 protein. The data show 700,000 or so distinct CDR3 sequences, over 8.5% seen once. The same data also contributed to another study, on yellow fever vaccine responses in identical twins.

The V and J genes are TRBV6-2 or TRBV6-3 and TRBJ2-7, with D uncertain. This clonotype was obtained from a woman younger than 30 in good health. Source material: PBMCs. In DNA form, the CDR3 reads TGTGCCAGCAGTTACATGGCCTCCTCCGCCTACGAGCAGTACTTC. Amino acid sequence: CASSYMASSAYEQYF.